The T cell receptor (beta chain) under discussion was sequenced for a study of T cell responses to AZD1222 COVID-19 vaccine (dated by TCRdb to the early 2020s). Regarding the study in general: TCR sequencing covered roughly 230 trial participants: 200 to 210 given two doses of AZD1222 and 26 given two doses of MenACWY control vaccine. Enrollment into the trials was organized by age into subgroups of 18-55, 56-69 and 70-plus years, and those subgroups contained roughly 150, 30 and 60 TCR-sequenced participants, respectively.

The CDR3 spans 15 residues, from the cysteine through the phenylalanine. CDR3 DNA is the only sequence kept; it has 45 bases, read in frame from the first base. The germline V gene gives CDR1 as KGHDR and CDR2 as SFDVKD. Relative to germline, V is 5 bases shorter and J is 6 bases shorter, with 18 bases between their ends. A word on this clone: Its binding antigen is unknown. Base-call qualities are not available, and no considerably larger clone is one nucleotide away.

The CDR3 regions of human TCRbeta chains were subjected to immunosequencing. The study's own analysis went as follows. Repertoire TCRs were checked for matches against a reference library of SARS-CoV-2-specific TCRs that had been generated using the MIRA antigen-specificity platform. Breadth meant the fraction of unique TCRs that were SARS-CoV-2-associated, whereas depth meant the fraction of total T cells that were SARS-CoV-2-associated. Using the MIRA data, each spike-specific TCR was assigned both to the spike region to which the TCR was reactive and to a CD4 or CD8 class. Log10-transformed breadth and depth values were compared by one-way ANOVA with Sidak's multiple comparisons tests. TCRdb took over this immuneACCESS table, retaining in-frame rearrangements with V and J assigned. Such tables are incomplete; in checked studies, under half of the missing clones stem from an unresolved V gene, and the remainder is unexplained. V, J and clone size derive from that table, while D and trimming were established from the DNA sequence. Counted in this sample were 110,000 to 150,000 clones; about nine tenths of them appeared once. The top ten constitute 1.9% of the sample.

Points the paper makes about the study in general: The whole spike protein was spanned by vaccine-associated CD4 TCRs, and dominant responses were seen in regions 160-218 and 743-854. Participants were mostly white British and included more females than males, and it was suggested by the authors that clonal diversity may have been underestimated. No day 14 peak-response samples were available, so repertoires were characterized only after the peak T cell response. After two AZD1222 doses, both the breadth and the depth of spike-specific TCRs were significantly higher than at day 0 and than in MenACWY recipients. Epitopes outside the regions mutated in the B.1.351 and B.1.1.7 variants were reportedly recognized by nearly half of the unique spike-specific TCRs. The 56-69-year group was small, and its depth increase did not reach significance, likely because of low power. Conclusions about previously exposed vaccinees were limited because only a handful of AZD1222 recipients were SARS-CoV-2 seropositive at baseline.

Per the publication, the time point label means: about 28 days (+/-7) after the second vaccine dose. AZD1222 recipients given second doses at about 4 weeks or at about 12 weeks were pooled, since spike-specific TCR depth and breadth were not found to differ between the two schedules. Vaccinee samples were obtained from the UK trials COV001 and COV002, which included a single-blind randomized controlled phase 2/3 trial of AZD1222 (ChAdOx1 nCoV-19) in healthy adults. For TCRbeta chain sequencing, PBMC samples from trial participants were taken at day 0 and at day 28 after the second dose. The TCR was taken from an adult who received the AZD1222 COVID-19 vaccine. The chain uses TRBV24-1 and TRBJ1-2; TRBD1 is perhaps the D gene, given 5 matching bases. The starting material was peripheral blood, obtained 28 days after the second AZD1222 dose. The nucleotide sequence is given as TGTGCCACCAGTGCAGGGTGCGCTCTCGGGCATGGCTACACCTTC. Its product reads: CATSAGCALGHGYTF.